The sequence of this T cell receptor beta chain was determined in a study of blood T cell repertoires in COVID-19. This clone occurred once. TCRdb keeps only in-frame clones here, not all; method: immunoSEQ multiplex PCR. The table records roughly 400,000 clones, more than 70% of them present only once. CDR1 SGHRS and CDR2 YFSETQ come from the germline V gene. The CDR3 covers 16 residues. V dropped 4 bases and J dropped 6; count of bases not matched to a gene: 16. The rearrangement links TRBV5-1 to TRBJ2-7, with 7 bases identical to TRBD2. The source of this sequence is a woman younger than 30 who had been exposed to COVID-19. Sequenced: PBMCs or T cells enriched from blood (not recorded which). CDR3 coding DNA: TGCGCCAGCAGCCTGGGACCCGGGGACTATAGAGTCGAGCAGTACTTC. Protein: CASSLGPGDYRVEQYF.